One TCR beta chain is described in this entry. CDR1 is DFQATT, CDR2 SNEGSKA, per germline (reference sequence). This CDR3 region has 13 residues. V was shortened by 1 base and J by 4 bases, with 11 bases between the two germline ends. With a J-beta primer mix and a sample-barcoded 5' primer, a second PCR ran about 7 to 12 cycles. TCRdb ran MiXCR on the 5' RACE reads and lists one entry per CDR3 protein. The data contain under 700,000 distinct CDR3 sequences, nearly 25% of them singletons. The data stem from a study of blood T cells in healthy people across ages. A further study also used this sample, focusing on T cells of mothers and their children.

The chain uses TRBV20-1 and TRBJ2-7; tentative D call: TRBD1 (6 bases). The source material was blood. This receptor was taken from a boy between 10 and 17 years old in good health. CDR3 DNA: TGCAGTGCTAGAGCCCCGCAGGGGTACGAGCAGTACTTC. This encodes CSARAPQGYEQYF.